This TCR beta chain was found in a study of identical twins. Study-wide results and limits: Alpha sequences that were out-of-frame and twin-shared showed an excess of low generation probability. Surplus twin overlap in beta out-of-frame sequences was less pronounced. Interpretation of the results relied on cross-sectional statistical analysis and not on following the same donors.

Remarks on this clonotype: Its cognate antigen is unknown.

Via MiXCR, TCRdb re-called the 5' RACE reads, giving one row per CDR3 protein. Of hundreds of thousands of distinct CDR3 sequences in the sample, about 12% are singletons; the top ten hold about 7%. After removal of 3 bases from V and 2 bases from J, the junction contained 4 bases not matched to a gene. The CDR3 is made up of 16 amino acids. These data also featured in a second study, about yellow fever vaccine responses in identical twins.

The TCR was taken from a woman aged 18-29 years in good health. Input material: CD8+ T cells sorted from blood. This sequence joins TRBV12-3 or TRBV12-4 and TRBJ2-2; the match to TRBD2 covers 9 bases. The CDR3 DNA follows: TGTGCCAGCAGTTTCTGGACTAGCGACAACACCGGGGAGCTGTTTTTT. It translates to CASSFWTSDNTGELFF.